This record concerns one T cell receptor beta chain sequence. The sample belongs to a study of shared clonotypes between healthy human individuals. Approximately 200 ng DNA, 25,000 to 35,000 T cell genomes, went into each sorted-subset replicate PCR. Libraries were prepared by immunoSEQ multiplex PCR; TCRdb keeps only in-frame clonotypes and omits some of them. The sample yields over a million clones, around 76% seen once. Nashville, Tennessee was home to all donors, who were Caucasian adults. Germline CDR1 MRHNA, CDR2 SNTAGT. The CDR3 is 14 residues long. V trimming: 5 bases; J trimming: 5 bases; junction bases outside the gene matches: 2.

The chain employs TRBV6-4 and TRBJ2-1, with 11 bases that match TRBD2. The specimen sequenced was memory CD4+ T cells sorted from blood. Subset here: CD45RA-negative fraction. The TCR comes from a man between 18 and 29 years old in good health. CDR3 amino acids: CASSRLAGNNEQFF. Here the CDR3 DNA reads TGTGCCAGCAGTCGACTAGCGGGGAACAATGAGCAGTTCTTC.